One sample yielded the 13 T cell receptor beta chains listed below, sequenced in a study of T cells in Graves' hyperthyroidism and ophthalmopathy. TCR beta CDR3 regions were amplified from RNA transcripts. Researchers ran a first-round RT-PCR on the TCR CDR3 using the HTBI primer set. TCRdb ran MiXCR on the multiplex PCR reads and lists one entry per CDR3 protein. This table has about 290,000 distinct CDR3 sequences, around 13% appearing once. The sequenced sample was blood. All receptors come from a woman between 40 and 55 years old with Graves' hyperthyroidism.

The V and J genes are TRBV24-1 and TRBJ2-3; D possibly uses TRBD1 or TRBD2 (6 bases each). Germline lookup yields CDR1 KGHDR and CDR2 SFDVKD. The germline V and J ends were trimmed by 5 bases and 4 bases, with 18 bases remaining between them. The CDR3 is 16 amino acids. The DNA for the CDR3 is TGTGCCACCAGTGGTCGGGCCCTGGGGGGCGCAGATACGCAGTATTTT. It is translated as CATSGRALGGADTQYF.

This clonotype was seen ten or more times. The gene calls are TRBV15 and TRBJ1-4; 7 bases agree with TRBD1. The CDR3 has 15 residues. V lost 2 bases and J lost 3; bases outside the gene matches: 3. Germline V gives CDR1 LNHNV, CDR2 YYDKDF (reference sequence). The CDR3 bases are TGTGCCACCAGCAGACTAGGGACAGCTAATGAAAAACTGTTTTTT. It codes for CATSRLGTANEKLFF.

The rearrangement uses TRBV12-3 or TRBV12-4 and TRBJ1-4; no definite D call. The CDR3 contains 14 residues. V lost 1 base and J lost 8, with 11 bases in between. The CDR3 region has the DNA TGTGCCAGCAGTTTAGGGTCAGTAAACGAAAAACTGTTTTTT. Protein: CASSLGSVNEKLFF.

Concerning this clonotype itself: One base away lies a much larger clone, so this may be a sequencing read error. J is TRBJ2-7 and V is TRBV28, with D possibly matching TRBD2 (6 bases). There are 15 residues in the CDR3. Germline CDR1 is MDHEN and CDR2 is SYDVKM. The V gene lost 5 bases and the J gene lost 6 bases, with 20 bases spanning the gap. The CDR3 nucleotides read TGTGCCAGCAGTCCGTGGACTAACGGGAGTTTCGAGCAGTACTTC. Protein: CASSPWTNGSFEQYF. The full variable domain, with the rest looked up from reference TRBV28 and TRBJ2-7, is DVKVTQSSRYLVKRTGEKVFLECVQDMDHENMFWYRQDPGLGLRLIYFSYDVKMKEKGDIPEGYSVSREKKERFSLILESASTNQTSMYLCASSPWTNGSFEQYFGPGTRLTVT.

This clonotype appeared a few times. The CDR3 bases are TGTGCCACCAGTACGAGAGGGGTCTACAATGAGCAGTTCTTC. Encoded protein: CATSTRGVYNEQFF. The chain carries TRBV15 and TRBJ2-1; D is perhaps TRBD1 or TRBD2 (5 bases each). V shed 6 bases and J shed 3 bases, with 12 bases lying between them. Germline V gives CDR1 LNHNV, CDR2 YYDKDF (reference sequence). The CDR3 is made up of 14 amino acids.

In its sample, this clonotype was seen a few times. J is TRBJ2-3 and V is TRBV9; 11 nucleotides align to TRBD2. The J segment lost 5 bases and the V segment lost 3 bases, leaving 11 bases of the junction unmatched. CDR1 and CDR2 from the germline V gene are SGDLS and YYNGEE. This CDR3 has 17 amino acids. The CDR3: CASSGISGRAPRDTQYF. CDR3 in DNA: TGTGCCAGCAGCGGGATTAGCGGGAGGGCCCCACGAGATACGCAGTATTTT.

This clonotype was seen at least ten times. The chain links TRBV7-8 to TRBJ2-3; 9 nucleotides line up with TRBD2. Germline V lookup: CDR1 SGHVS, CDR2 FQNEAQ. The CDR3 has 15 residues. Trimming cost V 5 bases and J 6 bases; bases outside gene matches: 9. CDR3 sequence (DNA): TGTGCCAGCAGCCTGGAGGCGGGAGGGCCCGATACGCAGTATTTT. Amino acids: CASSLEAGGPDTQYF.

The chain is built from TRBV29-1 and TRBJ1-2, with D uncertain. Germline V gene data show CDR1 as SQVTM and CDR2 as ANQGSEA. The ends were cut back, 6 bases at V and 2 bases at J, with 16 bases in the middle. The CDR3 is made up of 14 amino acids. CDR3 region: CSVAADIGNYGYTF. CDR3 coding DNA: TGCAGCGTCGCGGCAGACATCGGCAACTATGGCTACACCTTC.

There are many counts of this clonotype. The CDR3 DNA is TGTGCCAGCAGCCCCGGCCCTGCGGGAGGGAGCTCCTACAATGAGCAGTTCTTC. It is translated as CASSPGPAGGSSYNEQFF. The rearrangement uses TRBV7-9 and TRBJ2-1; 9 nucleotides match TRBD2. CDR1 is SEHNR and CDR2 is FQNEAQ in the germline V gene (reference sequence). The CDR3 sequence is 18 residues long. Germline trimming cut 5 bases from V and 0 bases from J; bases unmatched to any gene: 11. Combining the CDR3 with reference TRBV7-9 and TRBJ2-1 gives the whole variable domain DTGVSQNPRHKITKRGQNVTFRCDPISEHNRLYWYRQTLGQGPEFLTYFQNEAQLEKSRLLSDRFSAERPKGSFSTLEIQRTEQGDSAMYLCASSPGPAGGSSYNEQFFGPGTRLTVL.

The chain uses TRBV28 and TRBJ1-6, with TRBD1 matching 9 bases. V shed 3 bases and J 14 bases; nucleotides not matched to a gene: 8. From germline, CDR1 is MDHEN and CDR2 SYDVKM. The CDR3 has 14 amino acids. CDR3 DNA: TGTGCCAGCAGTTTCAGACAGGGGGAAAGGACCCTCCACTTT. Translation gives CASSFRQGERTLHF.

This clonotype was counted ten times or more. The CDR3 here is CASSKTEYEQYF. CDR3 coding DNA: TGTGCCAGCAGCAAGACAGAATACGAGCAGTACTTC. The chain uses TRBV2 and TRBJ2-7; D is perhaps TRBD1 (5 bases). The CDR3 contains 12 residues. V lost 6 bases to trimming and J lost 4 bases, with 10 bases between them. Germline-derived CDR1 and CDR2 are SNHLY and FYNNEI.

This clonotype was counted only a few times. The DNA of the CDR3 is TGTGCCACCAGTGAGCAGGGACAGCACACAGATACGCAGTATTTT. Amino acid sequence: CATSEQGQHTDTQYF. This sequence joins TRBV24-1 and TRBJ2-3; 7 nucleotides align to TRBD1. This CDR3 contains 15 residues. J lost 2 bases, V lost 4 bases, and 5 bases had no gene match. CDR1 is KGHDR, CDR2 SFDVKD, per germline.

There are many counts of this clonotype. CDR3 nucleotide sequence: TGTGCCAGCAGTTTCCTTCTAGCGGGACAAGATACGCAGTATTTT. Amino acids: CASSFLLAGQDTQYF. The chain carries TRBV12-3 or TRBV12-4 and TRBJ2-3; 9 nucleotides line up with TRBD2. CDR3 length: 15 amino acids. The V gene end was trimmed by 3 bases and the J gene end by 5 bases; junction bases not matched to a gene: 6.